The rows below give T cell receptor beta chains drawn from one sample of a study of CD8 T cells in Susac syndrome. TCRdb processed the immunoSEQ multiplex PCR reads anew with MiXCR; each CDR3 protein has one entry. The sample has some 110,000 distinct CDR3 sequences, approximately 93% seen once. Sequencing used CD4+ T cells from PBMCs. These receptor sequences come from a human donor with multiple sclerosis. CDR3s include the opening cysteine and the closing phenylalanine or tryptophan.

j_gene: TRBJ1-4; v_gene: TRBV4-2; CDR3aa: CASSQVTLGGTNEKLFF
j_gene: TRBJ1-2; v_gene: TRBV15; CDR3aa: CATSRAEPYGYTF
j_gene: TRBJ2-1; v_gene: TRBV20-1; CDR3aa: CSGAGSKMPYNEQFF
j_gene: TRBJ1-1; v_gene: TRBV29-1; CDR3aa: CSVDTGLGDTEAFF
j_gene: TRBJ2-1; v_gene: TRBV20-1; CDR3aa: CSARVESGDYNEQFF
j_gene: TRBJ1-2; v_gene: TRBV18; CDR3aa: CASSPTSDYGYTF
j_gene: TRBJ2-3; v_gene: TRBV5-1; CDR3aa: CASSGAGEYTDTQYF
j_gene: TRBJ2-6; v_gene: TRBV3-1; CDR3aa: CASSQGTGANVLTF
j_gene: TRBJ2-7; v_gene: TRBV27; CDR3aa: CASSLRNDRGKVNEQYF
j_gene: TRBJ2-3; v_gene: TRBV6-5; CDR3aa: CATTGPRTDTQYF
j_gene: TRBJ1-1; v_gene: TRBV29-1; CDR3aa: CSVGQTGTGKGTEAFF
j_gene: TRBJ2-2; v_gene: TRBV12-3/TRBV12-4; CDR3aa: CASTPSGGRTGELFF
j_gene: TRBJ2-4; v_gene: TRBV13; CDR3aa: CASSLAPEGIAKNIQYF
j_gene: TRBJ1-1; v_gene: TRBV10-3; CDR3aa: CAISESGENTEAFF
j_gene: TRBJ2-3; v_gene: TRBV5-1; CDR3aa: CASSLAAATSTDTQYF